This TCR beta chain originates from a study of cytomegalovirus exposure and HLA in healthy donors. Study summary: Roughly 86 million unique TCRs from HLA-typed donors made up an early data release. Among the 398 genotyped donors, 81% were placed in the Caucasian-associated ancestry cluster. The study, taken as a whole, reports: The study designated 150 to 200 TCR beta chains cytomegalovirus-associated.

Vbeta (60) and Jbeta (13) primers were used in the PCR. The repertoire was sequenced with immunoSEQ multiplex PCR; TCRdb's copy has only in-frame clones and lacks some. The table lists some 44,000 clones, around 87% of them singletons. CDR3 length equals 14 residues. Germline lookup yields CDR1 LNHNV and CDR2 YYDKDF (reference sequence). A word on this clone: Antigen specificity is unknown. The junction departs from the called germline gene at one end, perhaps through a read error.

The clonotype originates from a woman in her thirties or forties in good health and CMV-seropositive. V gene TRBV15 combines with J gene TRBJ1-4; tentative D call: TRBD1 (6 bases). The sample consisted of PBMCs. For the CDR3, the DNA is TGTGCCACGAGCACAGGGCCTAGGGGGGAAAAACTGTTTTTT. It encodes CATSTGPRGEKLFF.